This T cell receptor (beta chain) was observed in a study of T-cell reconstitution after alpha-beta-depleted transplantation in children. In germline, CDR1 is LNHDA, CDR2 SQIVND (reference sequence). V was shortened by 5 bases and J by 7 bases, with 15 bases between the two germline ends. The CDR3 length is 14 residues. Researchers prepared the TCRbeta library using unique molecular identifiers, the study reports. TCRdb passed the PCR reads through MiXCR, listing each CDR3 protein once. The data show about 640,000 distinct CDR3 sequences, roughly 13% seen once. The sequences come from PBMCs, mostly from graft donor cells, collected 360 days after TCRalphabeta/CD19-depleted stem cell transplant. The chain has TRBV19 and TRBJ2-1, with a possible D match to TRBD1 (6 bases). This receptor was obtained from a male patient aged 10 to 17 who had a stem cell transplant for acute myeloid leukemia, so the T cells may come from the graft donor. The chain's CDR3 is CASSGPSRGNEQFF. The CDR3 DNA reads TGTGCCAGTAGTGGGCCCAGTAGGGGGAATGAGCAGTTCTTC.